These 26 T cell receptor beta chains share one sample of origin, sequenced in a study of graft-versus-host responses after intestinal transplantation. Generated by immunoSEQ multiplex PCR, the TCRdb table keeps only in-frame clones and is missing some. The profile covers fewer than 70,000 clones, with roughly 92% appearing a single time and roughly 6.7% taken by the ten largest. This sample comprised bone marrow, obtained roughly 780 days after intestinal transplantation. The receptor source for this set is a human patient who received an intestinal transplant, so some T cells may come from the graft donor.

This sequence joins TRBV15 and TRBJ1-5; D ambiguous. CDR3 length: 15 amino acids. The germline V and J ends were trimmed by 0 bases and 1 base, with 7 bases remaining between them. Germline CDR1 LNHNV, CDR2 YYDKDF (reference sequence). The CDR3 region has the DNA TGTGCCACCAGCAGAGATCTTTCCAGCAATCAGCCCCAGCATTTT. This translates into CATSRDLSSNQPQHF.

This rearrangement joins TRBV10-3 to TRBJ2-1, with TRBD2 matching 9 bases. Germline-derived CDR1 and CDR2 are ENHRY and SYGVKD. The CDR3 extends over 14 amino acids. Trimming removed 8 bases from V and 5 bases from J; junction bases left unmatched: 7. CDR3 in DNA: TGTGCCATCGGTGGCGGGAGGGGGAACAATGAGCAGTTCTTC. It specifies CAIGGGRGNNEQFF.

Here the CDR3 reads CASSPGLADIYNEQFF. The CDR3 bases are TGTGCCAGCTCACCCGGACTAGCGGATATCTACAATGAGCAGTTCTTC. This chain links TRBV18 with TRBJ2-1; 10 bases agree with TRBD2. This CDR3 is 16 amino acids long. J was trimmed by 3 bases and V by 3 bases; bases with no gene match: 5. The germline V gene encodes CDR1 KGHSH and CDR2 LQKENI.

The chain combines TRBV7-6 with TRBJ2-7; D possibly corresponds to TRBD1 (6 bases). Trimming pared 1 base from V and 6 bases from J, leaving 13 bases between. Germline CDR1 reads SGHVS; CDR2 reads FNYEAQ. CDR3 length: 14 residues. The CDR3 DNA follows: TGTGCCAGCAGCTTAGGGGAACAGGGCGCCGAGCAGTACTTC. It translates to CASSLGEQGAEQYF.

The chain couples TRBV11-3 to TRBJ2-1; 7 nucleotides agree with TRBD2. This CDR3 region has 16 residues. The germline gives CDR1 SGHNT, CDR2 YENEEA. V lost 0 bases and J lost 8; bases outside the gene matches: 10. The CDR3 protein is CASSLDLASGFDEQFF. The CDR3 coding sequence is TGTGCCAGCAGCTTAGATCTGGCTAGCGGTTTCGATGAGCAGTTCTTC.

V gene TRBV30 combines with J gene TRBJ2-1, with a tentative D call TRBD1 (6 bases). Per germline, CDR1 GTSNPN and CDR2 SVGIG (reference sequence). The germline V and J ends were trimmed by 2 bases and 5 bases, with 10 bases remaining between them. The CDR3 is 13 residues long. CDR3 loop: CAWSTGHHNEQFF. The CDR3 coding sequence is TGTGCCTGGAGTACGGGACATCACAATGAGCAGTTCTTC.

The chain combines TRBV14 with TRBJ2-3, with D possibly matching TRBD1 (5 bases). V lost 2 bases and J lost 11, with 11 bases in between. The germline V gene has CDR1 SGHDN and CDR2 FVKESK. The CDR3 has 12 residues. The CDR3 loop reads CASSQTGNLQYF. The CDR3 region has the DNA TGTGCCAGCAGCCAAACAGGAAATTTGCAGTATTTT.

The rearrangement uses TRBV30 and TRBJ2-3; no clear D gene. The germline V gene has CDR1 GTSNPN and CDR2 SVGIG (reference sequence). Trimming cost V 2 bases and J 2 bases, with 2 bases left between them. There are 11 residues in the CDR3. In DNA form, the CDR3 reads TGTGCCTGGAGTACCACAGATACGCAGTATTTT. Its protein is CAWSTTDTQYF.

V gene TRBV2 combines with J gene TRBJ1-1; 7 bases fit TRBD1. This CDR3 contains 12 residues. V dropped 4 bases and J dropped 11; count of bases not matched to a gene: 7. Germline-derived CDR1 and CDR2 are SNHLY and FYNNEI. The CDR3 loop reads CASSGEGAEAFF. The CDR3 DNA follows: TGTGCCAGCAGTGGGGAGGGGGCGGAGGCTTTCTTT. Together with reference TRBV2 and TRBJ1-1, the CDR3 gives the full variable domain: EPEVTQTPSHQVTQMGQEVILRCVPISNHLYFYWYRQILGQKVEFLVSFYNNEISEKSEIFDDQFSVERPDGSNFTLKIRSTKLEDSAMYFCASSGEGAEAFFGQGTRLTVV.

This sequence joins TRBV7-9 and TRBJ2-3; the D gene is possibly TRBD2 (6 bases). V was clipped by 1 base and J by 0 bases, with 11 bases between them. From germline, CDR1 is SEHNR and CDR2 FQNEAQ (reference sequence). The CDR3 totals 16 residues. The CDR3 DNA reads as TGTGCCAGCAGCTTAGGCATAGCGGCTAGCACAGATACGCAGTATTTT. It is translated as CASSLGIAASTDTQYF.

The sample holds a few counts of this clone. This rearrangement joins TRBV6-5 to TRBJ2-7; D unclear. Germline V gene lookup returns CDR1 MNHEY and CDR2 SVGAGI. V was pared by 2 bases and J by 1 base, with 12 bases between. The CDR3 extends over 15 amino acids. CDR3 amino acids: CASSYESGSSYEQYF. CDR3 DNA: TGTGCCAGCAGTTACGAATCGGGCAGTTCCTACGAGCAGTACTTC.

The chain links TRBV10-1 to TRBJ1-1; no clear D gene. CDR3 length: 13 amino acids. V was clipped by 6 bases and J by 6 bases, with 14 bases between them. CDR1 WNHNN and CDR2 SYGVQD come from the germline V gene (reference sequence). CDR3 bases: TGCGCCAGCAGAGTTACCCGTGATTCTGAAGCTTTCTTT. Residues: CASRVTRDSEAFF.

V gene TRBV28 combines with J gene TRBJ1-4; 9 bases match TRBD1. CDR1 and CDR2 from the germline V gene are MDHEN and SYDVKM. The CDR3 is 15 amino acids. V shed 3 bases, J shed 8 bases, and the junction held 7 bases outside the gene matches. The CDR3 loop reads CASSFLGQGREKLFF. DNA of the CDR3: TGTGCCAGCAGTTTCCTAGGACAGGGGAGGGAAAAACTGTTTTTT.

The chain recombines TRBV27 with TRBJ1-2; possible D gene TRBD1, 6 bases. V lost 3 bases to trimming and J lost 6 bases, with 11 bases between them. The germline V gene encodes CDR1 MNHEY and CDR2 SMNVEV (reference sequence). There are 13 residues in the CDR3. This chain's CDR3 is CASSFSTGNGYTF. CDR3 nucleotide sequence: TGTGCCAGCAGTTTCAGCACAGGGAATGGCTACACCTTC.

The chain employs TRBV5-6 and TRBJ2-5, with D possibly TRBD1 on 6 matching bases. Germline assignment: CDR1 SGHDT and CDR2 YYEEEE. This CDR3 spans 15 amino acids. V was trimmed by 2 bases and J by 5 bases, leaving 16 bases between them. The CDR3 coding sequence is TGTGCCAGCAGCTTCACGACAGGTTTGGGGGAGACCCAGTACTTC. It is translated as CASSFTTGLGETQYF. The variable domain in full, with the rest retrieved from reference TRBV5-6 and TRBJ2-5, is DAGVTQSPTHLIKTRGQQVTLRCSPKSGHDTVSWYQQALGQGPQFIFQYYEEEERQRGNFPDRFSGHQFPNYSSELNVNALLLGDSALYLCASSFTTGLGETQYFGPGTRLLVL.

V and J are TRBV6-5 and TRBJ2-3; possibly TRBD1 or TRBD2 for D (6 bases each). Looked up from germline, CDR1 is MNHEY and CDR2 is SVGAGI. Trimming pared 0 bases from V and 5 bases from J, leaving 9 bases between. The CDR3 is 14 amino acids. The CDR3 nucleotides are TGTGCCAGCAGTTACTCAGGGGGGAAAGATACGCAGTATTTT. Translated: CASSYSGGKDTQYF.

In its sample, this clone was seen once. The chain links TRBV7-9 to TRBJ2-1; D unresolved. CDR3 length: 16 amino acids. Trimming took 2 bases from V and 7 from J, leaving 18 bases between them. Looked up from germline, CDR1 is SEHNR and CDR2 is FQNEAQ (reference sequence). The CDR3 DNA reads as TGTGCCAGCAGCTTAAGTGGGCTCACCCTGGGGAATGAGCAGTTCTTC. Residues: CASSLSGLTLGNEQFF.

The chain carries TRBV2 and TRBJ2-6; 10 bases line up with TRBD1. With 5 bases clipped from V and 0 bases from J, the junction kept 4 bases outside the gene matches. Germline CDR1 is SNHLY and CDR2 is FYNNEI. The CDR3 runs 17 residues. The CDR3 is CASSYGTGDSGANVLTF. The CDR3 DNA reads as TGTGCCAGCAGTTACGGGACAGGGGACTCTGGGGCCAACGTCCTGACTTTC. Full variable domain (missing parts from reference TRBV2 and TRBJ2-6): EPEVTQTPSHQVTQMGQEVILRCVPISNHLYFYWYRQILGQKVEFLVSFYNNEISEKSEIFDDQFSVERPDGSNFTLKIRSTKLEDSAMYFCASSYGTGDSGANVLTFGAGSRLTVL.

The chain uses TRBV6-5 and TRBJ1-1, with D tentatively TRBD1 (5 bases). With 0 bases removed from V and 3 bases from J, the gap between germline ends came to 11 bases. CDR1 is MNHEY and CDR2 is SVGAGI in the germline V gene. This CDR3 spans 15 amino acids. Written as DNA, the CDR3 is TGTGCCAGCAGTTACTCGTCCGGGGGGGACACTGAAGCTTTCTTT. Translation: CASSYSSGGDTEAFF.

The genes are TRBV27 and TRBJ2-7, with D perhaps TRBD2 (5 bases). This CDR3 has 16 residues. In germline, CDR1 is MNHEY, CDR2 SMNVEV (reference sequence). V lost 6 bases, J lost 1 base, and 19 bases lay in between. CDR3 sequence reads: CASSPSRGLLSYEQYF. DNA of the CDR3: TGTGCCAGCAGCCCGTCCCGCGGGCTACTTTCCTACGAGCAGTACTTC.

The CDR3 sequence: CASNELGGTEAFF. In DNA form, the CDR3 reads TGTGCCAGCAATGAGTTGGGGGGCACTGAAGCTTTCTTT. The chain recombines TRBV6-1 with TRBJ1-1; a weak D match, TRBD1 (5 bases). Germline-derived CDR1 and CDR2 are MNHNS and SASEGT. Trimming shortened V by 7 bases and J by 4 bases, and 13 bases separated the two germline ends. The CDR3 length is 13 residues.

A remark on this clone: This specimen includes other DNA sequences encoding the same CDR3. The rearrangement links TRBV2 to TRBJ1-5; D remains ambiguous. The CDR3 has 12 amino acids. Germline CDR1 reads SNHLY; CDR2 reads FYNNEI. V was shortened by 6 bases and J by 0 bases, with 3 bases between the two germline ends. CDR3 bases: TGTGCCAGCAGCGATAGCAATCAGCCCCAGCATTTT. It encodes CASSDSNQPQHF.

V usage is TRBV10-2 and J usage is TRBJ2-7; D is unclear. V was shortened by 3 bases and J by 6 bases, with 6 bases between the two germline ends. The CDR3 runs to 11 residues. Looked up from germline, CDR1 is WSHSY and CDR2 is SAAADI. The CDR3 here is CASSEGFEQYF. The CDR3 DNA reads TGCGCCAGCAGTGAAGGGTTCGAGCAGTACTTC.

This clone was detected once. This chain joins TRBV6-1 and TRBJ1-2, with a possible D match to TRBD1 (5 bases). The CDR3 totals 14 residues. The V end was cut by 2 bases, the J end by 8 bases, with 15 bases between. The germline V gene has CDR1 MNHNS and CDR2 SASEGT. The CDR3 region has the DNA TGTGCCAGCAGTGAAATTGGGACCGGGGAGGGCTACACCTTC. This codes for CASSEIGTGEGYTF.

The chain recombines TRBV7-6 with TRBJ2-3; 12 bases match TRBD2. Germline V gene lookup returns CDR1 SGHVS and CDR2 FNYEAQ. Germline trimming cut 5 bases from V and 4 bases from J; bases unmatched to any gene: 16. The CDR3 length is 19 residues. In DNA, the CDR3 is TGTGCCAGCAGCCCGCGGACTAGCGGGACCGAGAAGGTGGCAGATACGCAGTATTTT. The encoded protein is CASSPRTSGTEKVADTQYF.

This chain connects TRBV14 to TRBJ2-2, with 10 bases that match TRBD2. The germline gives CDR1 SGHDN, CDR2 FVKESK. The CDR3 contains 19 residues. V was pared by 1 base and J by 6 bases, with 14 bases of the junction left unmatched. The CDR3 coding sequence is TGTGCCAGCAGCCAAGGGCCTAGCGGGAGATTTTTGAGTGCCGGGGAGCTGTTTTTT. It is translated as CASSQGPSGRFLSAGELFF.